The sequence of this T cell receptor (beta chain) was determined in a study of control samples from healthy donors and cancer patients. The CDR3 contains 14 residues. V dropped 3 bases and J dropped 4; count of bases not matched to a gene: 4. The germline CDR1 and CDR2 sequences are SGDLS and YYNGEE. Generated by immunoSEQ multiplex PCR, the TCRdb table keeps only in-frame clones and is missing some. This table has about 34,000 clones, around 86% appearing once. This TCR came from a woman in her 40s with lung cancer. Sequencing input: PBMCs. This sequence joins TRBV9 and TRBJ1-3, with TRBD1 matching over 7 bases. CDR3 sequence: CASSAGTAGNTIYF. CDR3 nucleotides: TGTGCCAGCAGCGCGGGGACAGCCGGAAACACCATATATTTT.